This T cell receptor (beta chain) was observed in a study of blood T cell repertoires in COVID-19. Study background: Both acute and convalescent COVID-19 samples were obtained from the United States, Italy and Spain. PBMCs, B-cell-depleted T cells, or T cells provided the cDNA or gDNA that made up the material.

Germline CDR1 reads MGHRA; CDR2 reads YSYEKL. CDR3 length: 13 residues. V was cut by 1 base and J by 5 bases, with 6 bases left in between. Original analysis: Reference gene primer amplification gave estimated nucleated cell counts. Profiling relied on immunoSEQ multiplex PCR, and the TCRdb table lists in-frame clones only, not all of them. V and J calls and clone size are copied from that table; D and trimming were computed from the DNA. The profile shows about 240,000 clones, around 83% of them singletons. The clonotype was recovered from a man aged 25-40 years who had recovered from COVID-19. The sample consisted of peripheral blood. The genes are TRBV4-1 and TRBJ2-1, with D maybe TRBD2 (5 bases). CDR3 nucleotide sequence: TGCGCCAGCAGCCAAGCCGGGAACAATGAGCAGTTCTTC. This translates into CASSQAGNNEQFF.